Included here is one TCR beta chain sequence, with context. This specimen belongs to a study of blood T cell repertoires in COVID-19. Whole-study context: From the United States, Italy and Spain came samples of acute and convalescent COVID-19.

Germline V lookup: CDR1 MDHEN, CDR2 SYDVKM. Trimming removed 6 bases from V and 2 bases from J, with 11 bases in between. The CDR3 totals 13 residues. As handled by the study authors: Nucleated cell counts were estimated from reference gene primer amplification. Assay used: immunoSEQ multiplex PCR; TCRdb lists only in-frame clones, some missing. For V, J and clone size, that table is used; D and trimming come from the DNA. The sample records 270,000 or so clones, roughly 89% being singletons. V is TRBV28 and J is TRBJ2-7; the D gene is possibly TRBD1 (6 bases). The sequencing input was peripheral blood. The clonotype was recovered from a man in his forties with acute or convalescent COVID-19. The CDR3, as DNA: TGTGCCAGCAGCTGGACAGTAACCTACGAGCAGTACTTC. Translating gives CASSWTVTYEQYF.